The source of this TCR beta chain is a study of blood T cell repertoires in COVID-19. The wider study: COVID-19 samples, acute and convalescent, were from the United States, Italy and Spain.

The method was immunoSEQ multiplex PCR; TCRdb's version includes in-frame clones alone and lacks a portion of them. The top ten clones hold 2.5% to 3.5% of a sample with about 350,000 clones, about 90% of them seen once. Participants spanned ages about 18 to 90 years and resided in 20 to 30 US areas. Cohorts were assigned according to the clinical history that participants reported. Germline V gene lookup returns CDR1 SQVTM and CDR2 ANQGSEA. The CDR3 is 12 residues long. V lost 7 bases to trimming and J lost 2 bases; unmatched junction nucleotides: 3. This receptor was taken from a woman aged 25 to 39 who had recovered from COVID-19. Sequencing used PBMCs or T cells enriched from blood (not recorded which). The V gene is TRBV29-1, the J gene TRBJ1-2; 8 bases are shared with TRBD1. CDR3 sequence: CSADRGNYGYTF. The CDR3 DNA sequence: TGCAGCGCCGACAGGGGCAACTATGGCTACACCTTC.